This is a list of T cell receptor beta chains from one sample in a study of a mutant IDH1 vaccine in newly diagnosed glioma. These TCRs are of unknown antigen specificity. Sequencing was performed with immunoSEQ multiplex PCR; in TCRdb, only in-frame clones are kept and a portion is missing. The sample contains tens of thousands of clones, 65% to 85% of which appear only once. Sequenced here: PBMCs, sampled from a glioma patient whose treatment included an IDH1 peptide vaccine. The source of these receptors is a man aged 35 to 55 with glioma. CDR3s include the opening cysteine and the closing phenylalanine or tryptophan. A D gene is named only where the DNA matches it firmly. For some rows the clone size is stated as once, few or many, or as a class when expanded; others skip it.

J,V,D,size,DNA,CDR3
TRBJ1-5,TRBV19,-,few,TGTGCCAGTAGTCTCTCCCGGGGGGAGCAGCCCCAGCATTTT,CASSLSRGEQPQHF
TRBJ1-4,TRBV5-1,-,-,TGCGCCAGCAGCTTGGGTGGGGCGCGGGGTGAAAAACTGTTTTTT,CASSLGGARGEKLFF
TRBJ1-1,TRBV10-1,-,few,TGCGCCAGCAGTGACTCCCTGAACACTGAAGCTTTCTTT,CASSDSLNTEAFF
TRBJ1-5,TRBV19,-,medium-sized,TGTGCCAGTAGTATATGGTGGAGAAATCACAATCAGCCCCAGCATTTT,CASSIWWRNHNQPQHF
TRBJ1-1,TRBV7-2,-,-,TGCGCCAGCAGCCCCATGAGGGGATCTGAAGCTTTCTTT,CASSPMRGSEAFF
TRBJ2-7,TRBV15,TRBD2,-,TGTGCCACCAGCTTTCCGGGACTAGCGGGAGGACTGTACTTC,CATSFPGLAGGLYF
TRBJ2-5,TRBV9,-,-,TGTGCCAGCAGCGTGGGGGCGGGCACCCGGGAGACCCAGTACTTC,CASSVGAGTRETQYF
TRBJ1-1,TRBV18,TRBD1,few,TGTGCCAGCTCACCCAAAATGACAGGGTTCACTGAAGCTTTCTTT,CASSPKMTGFTEAFF
TRBJ2-1,TRBV4-3,TRBD1,-,TGCGCCAGCAGTTACTACGACAGGGGATCCTACAATGAGCAGTTCTTC,CASSYYDRGSYNEQFF
TRBJ2-1,TRBV6-6,-,once,TGTGCCAGCAGTTATCCTGCGGAGCGGAGTGAGCAGTTCTTC,CASSYPAERSEQFF
TRBJ2-5,TRBV7-2,-,-,TGTGCCAGCAGCTTGACCAAAGAGACCCAGTACTTC,CASSLTKETQYF
TRBJ1-1,TRBV6-1,TRBD1,-,TGTGCCAGCAGGTTCGGGACAGGGAGCACTGAAGCTTTCTTT,CASRFGTGSTEAFF
TRBJ2-3,TRBV6-1,TRBD2,once,TGTGCCAGCAGTGAACCGGGACTAGTAACAGATACGCAGTATTTT,CASSEPGLVTDTQYF
TRBJ1-1,TRBV4-1,-,-,TGCGCCAGCAGCCAGTCCGGGCAGACTACGGCTTTCTTT,CASSQSGQTTAFF
TRBJ2-2,TRBV29-1,TRBD1,-,TGCAGCGCCGGGACAGGCAAGACCCGGGAGCTGTTTTTT,CSAGTGKTRELFF
TRBJ2-3,TRBV4-1,TRBD2,once,TGCGCCAGCAGCCAGGGACTAGCGGGACAAGGCACGCAGTATTTT,CASSQGLAGQGTQYF
TRBJ2-7,TRBV19,-,few,TGTGCCAGTAGTAGGAACAGGGACGAGCAGTACTTC,CASSRNRDEQYF
TRBJ2-1,TRBV10-3,-,-,TGTGCCATCAGTGGTTCTTTTAATGAGCAGTTCTTC,CAISGSFNEQFF
TRBJ2-5,TRBV7-2,-,-,TGTGCCAGCAGCTCCCCGTCCCGGTACGGCGAGTCACCGGAGACCCAGTACTTC,CASSSPSRYGESPETQYF
TRBJ1-5,TRBV7-8,-,once,TGTGCCAGCAGCTTAATGGGGGCAATTCAGCCCCAGCATTTT,CASSLMGAIQPQHF
TRBJ1-5,TRBV2,TRBD1,-,TGTGCCAGCAACCCCGGGACAGGGAGTCAGCCCCAGCATTTT,CASNPGTGSQPQHF
TRBJ1-1,TRBV7-2,TRBD1,-,TGTGCCAGCAGCATCAAGGGGGCCGCTGAAGCTTTCTTT,CASSIKGAAEAFF
TRBJ2-1,TRBV27,TRBD2,-,TGTGCCAGCAGCCCCCCCGGGACTAGCGGGAGAGATGAGCAGTTCTTC,CASSPPGTSGRDEQFF
TRBJ1-2,TRBV20-1,-,-,TGCAGTGCTAGAGTCCATGGCTACACCTTC,CSARVHGYTF
TRBJ2-2,TRBV5-4,TRBD2,-,TGTGCCAGCAGCTCCGGACTAGCGGGAGTTGCGGGCAACACCGGGGAGCTGTTTTTT,CASSSGLAGVAGNTGELFF
TRBJ2-3,TRBV14,-,-,TGTGCCAGCAGCCAAATACCGACAGATACGCAGTATTTT,CASSQIPTDTQYF
TRBJ2-2,TRBV19,-,-,TGTGCCAGTAGTATCCGGTCACACACCGGGGAGCTGTTTTTT,CASSIRSHTGELFF
TRBJ1-1,TRBV18,TRBD1,-,TGTGCCAGCTCACTGGACAGGGGGCAAGGCACTGAAGCTTTCTTT,CASSLDRGQGTEAFF
TRBJ2-1,TRBV6-5,-,-,TGTGCCAGCAGGGGCCAAAGCTCCTACAATGAGCAGTTCTTC,CASRGQSSYNEQFF